This T cell receptor (beta chain) was sequenced for a study of blood T cell repertoires in COVID-19. The overall study: COVID-19 samples from acute and convalescent phases originated in the United States, Italy and Spain. PBMCs, B-cell-depleted T cells, or T cells were the source of the cDNA or gDNA that made up the material.

Authors' methods: It was from reference gene primer amplification that nucleated cell counts were estimated. Sequenced by immunoSEQ multiplex PCR; TCRdb stores in-frame clones only, minus some. The V and J calls and clone size are taken from that table; D and trimming were inferred from the DNA. The repertoire holds about 100,000 clones, with roughly 80% as singletons. The CDR3 is 16 residues long. CDR1 and CDR2 (germline): ENHRY, SYGVKD. J gave up 1 base and V 10 bases, and 10 bases lay outside the gene matches. The TCR comes from an elderly woman with active or convalescent COVID-19. Sequenced sample: peripheral blood. The genes are TRBV10-3 and TRBJ2-5; TRBD2 matches at 12 bases. The CDR3 loop is CATKSTSGGPQETQYF. The CDR3 DNA is TGTGCCACCAAATCGACTAGCGGGGGACCCCAAGAGACCCAGTACTTC.